The source of this T cell receptor beta chain is a study of shared T cell receptors in the human thymus. TCRdb keeps only in-frame clones here, not all; method: immunoSEQ multiplex PCR. The table records under 450,000 clones, roughly 94% of them present only once. The TCR sequence derives from a human donor. The sequenced sample was thymocytes.

The CDR3 region has the DNA TGTGCCAGTACCATGGGGGGGCCGCGAGACTCTGGAAACACCATATATTTT. Amino acids: CASTMGGPRDSGNTIYF. The V and J genes are TRBV19 and TRBJ1-3; the D gene is possibly TRBD1 (6 bases). The germline V and J ends were trimmed by 7 bases and 0 bases, with 19 bases remaining between them. Germline V gene lookup returns CDR1 LNHDA and CDR2 SQIVND (reference sequence). This CDR3 region has 17 residues.